The clone carrying this T cell receptor (beta chain) is a singleton in its sample. The antigen is not known. This record comes from a study of cytomegalovirus exposure and HLA in healthy donors. Study-wide findings and caveats: Judged likely to be a sequencing artifact was a cluster of highly shared sequence variants.

Per the germline V gene, CDR1 is SGHNT and CDR2 is YYREEE (reference sequence). The CDR3 has 12 amino acids. V was cut by 0 bases and J by 7 bases, with 8 bases left in between. It was with 60 Vbeta and 13 Jbeta primers that the PCR ran. The table came from immunoSEQ multiplex PCR; TCRdb's copy has only in-frame clones and leaves some out. This sample has fewer than 200,000 clones; 70% to 85% occur once, and the top ten carry 3.4%. The V gene is TRBV5-4, the J gene TRBJ2-7, with TRBD2 as a possible D gene (6 bases). The clonotype originates from a man in his forties or fifties in good health and CMV-seropositive. The sequencing input was PBMCs. CDR3 in amino acids: CASSLAGREQYF. CDR3 sequence (DNA): TGTGCCAGCAGCTTGGCGGGGAGGGAGCAGTACTTC.